This T cell receptor (beta chain) was captured in a study of regulatory and conventional T cells in RAG deficiency. Regarding the study as a whole: In Omenn syndrome, Treg and Tconv repertoires overlapped >90%. Compared with controls, unique Treg TCR beta sequences dropped roughly 100-fold in Omenn syndrome and CID/AS. In Omenn syndrome, sorted "Tregs" may be peripherally activated cells.

Profiling relied on immunoSEQ multiplex PCR, and the TCRdb table lists in-frame clones only, not all of them. This table holds 34,000 or so clones, around 91% found once. Concerning this clone itself: Its antigen is still unknown.

The same specimen was also included in a second study, on regulatory T cells. That work contributes: The primer mix had 52 TRBV and 13 TRBJ primers. In patients, unique TRB V-J pairs were restricted and V/J usage skewed, especially in Tregs.

Specimen: CD8+ T cells sorted from blood. This TCR was recovered from a human donor in good health.

For the CDR3, the DNA is TGTGCCAGTAGGGACAGGGGGCGATCCGGAAACACCATATATTTT. Translation gives CASRDRGRSGNTIYF. The J gene is TRBJ1-3, the V gene TRBV19; 11 bases match TRBD1. Trimming cost V 6 bases and J 4 bases; bases outside gene matches: 5. Germline V gene sequence: CDR1 LNHDA, CDR2 SQIVND (reference sequence). This CDR3 is 15 amino acids long.